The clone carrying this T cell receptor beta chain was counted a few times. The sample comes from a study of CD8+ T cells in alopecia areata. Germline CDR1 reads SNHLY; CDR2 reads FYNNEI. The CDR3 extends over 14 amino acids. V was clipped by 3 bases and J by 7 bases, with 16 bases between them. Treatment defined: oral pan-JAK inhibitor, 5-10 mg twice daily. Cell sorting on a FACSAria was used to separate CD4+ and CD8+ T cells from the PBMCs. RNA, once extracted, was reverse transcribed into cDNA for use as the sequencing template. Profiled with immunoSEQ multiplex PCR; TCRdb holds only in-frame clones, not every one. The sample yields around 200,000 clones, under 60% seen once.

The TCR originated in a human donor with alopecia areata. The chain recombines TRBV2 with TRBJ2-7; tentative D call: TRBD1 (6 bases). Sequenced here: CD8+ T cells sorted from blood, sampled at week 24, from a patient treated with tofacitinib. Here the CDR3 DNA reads TGTGCCAGCAGTGACTACAGGGCCGAAGGAGAGCAGTACTTC. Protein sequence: CASSDYRAEGEQYF. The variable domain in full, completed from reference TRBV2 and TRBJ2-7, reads EPEVTQTPSHQVTQMGQEVILRCVPISNHLYFYWYRQILGQKVEFLVSFYNNEISEKSEIFDDQFSVERPDGSNFTLKIRSTKLEDSAMYFCASSDYRAEGEQYFGPGTRLTVT.